This T cell receptor (beta chain) was profiled in a study of human T cells and chemical hapten exposure (dated by TCRdb to the early 2020s). For the study in its entirety: For sensitization, 2% DPC in acetone was applied to a 2 cm by 2 cm area of upper inner arm skin. Weekly therapeutic DPC doses were additionally applied to the scalp of patients throughout the roughly 23-week study period. Patch testing on the upper back used Finn chambers containing 0.01% DPC, with scoring done after 6 days according to International Contact Dermatitis Research Group standards. The mostly female patient cohort included alopecia areata with under or over 50% scalp involvement, alopecia totalis and alopecia universalis. Libraries were combined into a pool for sequencing, and differences in TCR yield between samples came mainly from small differences in library volumes within the pool. In alopecia patients, the study followed how the peripheral blood TCR repertoire changed in vivo over primary and secondary sensitization to diphenylcyclopropenone (DPC), a hapten. Blood samples were taken from patients before sensitization (week 0) and then at 2, 6 and about 24 weeks after DPC sensitization. Blood for TCR sequencing was provided by twenty-nine alopecia patients at one to four time points (pre-sensitization, 2, 6 and 24 weeks). Both TCR alpha and TCR beta chains were sequenced from each blood RNA sample. The full study reports these points: DPC sensitization did not change how many TCRs were above 1 in 1000 frequency, and no evidence was found of alterations in global repertoire structure. Compared with pre-sensitization or healthy control sets, expanded TCRs formed significantly more large CDR3 similarity clusters, which is consistent with antigen-driven responses. All patients had alopecia, a presumed autoimmune disease, so their immune response might differ from that of healthy individuals. Patch test score correlated positively with the number of PT1 expanded TCRs, reaching significance at thresholds 8, 16 and 32 but not at 4. After repeated subsampling, changes were observed in the strength of the expansion versus patch-test correlation and in the threshold at which the correlation became significant.

Preparation of the library involved RACE. Sequencing used a NextSeq 500. Library preparation attached unique molecular identifiers to individual cDNA molecules for quantitative, reproducible TCR counting. In the original analysis: Samples had a median of roughly 99,000 TCRs, with a range from 23,224 to 690,600. V, J and CDR3 annotation of the TCR reads was performed with the Decombinator software suite. For the PS versus PT1 abundance plots, all samples were subsampled to the same number of TCRs (28,000). Expanded TCRs were defined as absent before sensitization and observed at least eight times at the 2-week time point. TCRdb reran the public reads through fastp at Q25 and MiXCR, keeping productive beta chains. Merged by CDR3 protein, the rows form single entries marked with the most common genes and DNA. The V and J calls and clone size are TCRdb's, not the authors'. This sample has 35,000 or so distinct CDR3 sequences in its table, and 6% to 7% of those were observed once. About 10% of the sample comes from the top ten.

The label giving this sample's time point can be read as: patch test 1, 2 weeks after DPC sensitization. The treatment or condition tag for this specimen amounts to: therapeutic diphenylcyclopropenone sensitization with weekly scalp DPC. Total RNA was isolated from unfractionated whole blood collected in Tempus Blood RNA tubes. At each patch-test visit, blood was drawn before the patch test was applied. Eligible patients were aged 18 to 70, diagnosed with alopecia, deemed suitable for DPC therapy, and excluded if pregnant. The CDR3 goes from the cysteine to the phenylalanine over 15 residues. The only DNA kept is the CDR3, 45 bases in frame from the first base. V was cut back by 0 bases and J by 0 bases, leaving a gap of 6 bases between them. Looking up the germline V gene yields CDR1 LGHNA and CDR2 YSLEER. Regarding this clonotype: Its antigen specificity is not known. Base qualities are not recorded, but no much larger clone differs from it by a single base.

The specimen comprised whole blood, sampled in connection with sensitization to the hapten diphenylcyclopropenone (DPC). The chain uses TRBV4-3 and TRBJ1-3; too little of a D gene remains to name it. The source of this sequence is a woman in her 30s with alopecia areata. Some clones in this sample may be carry-over from other donors' samples. The DNA is as follows: TGCGCCAGCAGCCAAGAGGCGGACTCTGGAAACACCATATATTTT. Its protein product is CASSQEADSGNTIYF.